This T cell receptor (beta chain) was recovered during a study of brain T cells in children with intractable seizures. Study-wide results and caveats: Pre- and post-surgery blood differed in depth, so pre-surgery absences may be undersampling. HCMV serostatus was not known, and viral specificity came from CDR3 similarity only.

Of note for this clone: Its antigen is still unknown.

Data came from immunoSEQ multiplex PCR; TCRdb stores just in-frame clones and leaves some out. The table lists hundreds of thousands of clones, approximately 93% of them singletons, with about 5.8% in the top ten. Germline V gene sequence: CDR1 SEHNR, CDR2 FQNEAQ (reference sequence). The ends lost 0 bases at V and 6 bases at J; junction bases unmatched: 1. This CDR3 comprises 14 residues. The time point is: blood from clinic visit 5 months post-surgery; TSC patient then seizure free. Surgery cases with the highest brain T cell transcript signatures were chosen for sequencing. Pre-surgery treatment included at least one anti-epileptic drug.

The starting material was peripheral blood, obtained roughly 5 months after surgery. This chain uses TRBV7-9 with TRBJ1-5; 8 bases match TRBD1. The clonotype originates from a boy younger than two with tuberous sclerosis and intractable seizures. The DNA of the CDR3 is TGTGCCAGCAGCTTAGCCGGGACAGGTCAGCCCCAGCATTTT. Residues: CASSLAGTGQPQHF.